One and the same sample provided the 30 T cell receptor beta chains below, sequenced in a study of blood T cell repertoires in COVID-19 (dated by TCRdb to about 2020). To prepare the library, the immunoSEQ multiplex PCR assay was applied. The clones in this table, taken by TCRdb from immuneACCESS, are in-frame only. Not every clone is retained; where verified, under half of the shortfall comes from an unresolved V gene, and the cause of the rest is unknown. The sample records around 450,000 clones, around 90% of which are singletons. The ten largest account for more than 0.55% of the sample. The sample taken for sequencing was PBMCs or T cells enriched from blood (not recorded which). The receptors stem from a man in his late teens or twenties who had recovered from COVID-19.

This chain uses TRBV11-2 with TRBJ1-1, with TRBD1 as a possible D gene (6 bases). CDR3 length: 15 residues. The V gene lost 5 bases and the J gene lost 0 bases, with 13 bases spanning the gap. CDR1 and CDR2 from the germline V gene are SGHAT and FQNNGV. CDR3 sequence (DNA): TGTGCCAGCAGCCCCTCTCAGGGGATGAACACTGAAGCTTTCTTT. Its translation: CASSPSQGMNTEAFF.

This clone has more than one count but fewer than ten. The chain has TRBV5-1 and TRBJ1-1; D perhaps matches TRBD1 (6 bases). This CDR3 region has 13 residues. Germline V CDR1 and CDR2: SGHRS, YFSETQ. Between the trimmed V and J ends, which lost 6 bases and 0 bases, there was a span of 9 bases. CDR3 DNA: TGCGCCAGCACCGAGGGGGTGAACACTGAAGCTTTCTTT. Protein sequence: CASTEGVNTEAFF.

This sequence joins TRBV3-1 (or the pseudogene TRBV3-2) and TRBJ1-2, with a tentative D call TRBD1 (5 bases). Per germline, CDR1 LGHDT and CDR2 YNNKEL (reference sequence). CDR3 length: 13 amino acids. V shed 0 bases and J shed 11 bases, with 13 bases lying between them. The CDR3 is CASSQDGRARYTF. The DNA of the CDR3 is TGTGCCAGCAGCCAAGACGGCAGGGCGAGGTACACCTTC.

This chain connects TRBV11-2 to TRBJ1-3; 8 bases align to TRBD1. The CDR3 covers 16 residues. V lost 5 bases, J lost 4 bases, and 10 bases stayed unmatched. Germline CDR1 reads SGHAT; CDR2 reads FQNNGV. The CDR3 sequence: CASSRNRGSEGNTIYF. CDR3 DNA: TGTGCCAGCAGCCGCAACAGGGGGTCTGAAGGAAACACCATATATTTT.

The chain joins TRBV27 to TRBJ1-1; 11 bases are shared with TRBD1. Looked up from germline, CDR1 is MNHEY and CDR2 is SMNVEV (reference sequence). The V and J ends lost 6 bases and 5 bases, in that order; junction bases with no gene match: 11. This CDR3 has 16 residues. CDR3 DNA: TGTGCCAGCAGATCCCACCGGGACAGGGGGGGAACTGAAGCTTTCTTT. This sequence encodes CASRSHRDRGGTEAFF.

This rearrangement joins TRBV19 to TRBJ1-5; no reliable D call. Deletions cut 3 bases from V and 6 bases from J, with 9 bases between. CDR3 length: 13 residues. Germline lookup yields CDR1 LNHDA and CDR2 SQIVND (reference sequence). This chain's CDR3 is CASSIQEAQPQHF. CDR3 DNA: TGTGCCAGTAGTATTCAGGAGGCTCAGCCCCAGCATTTT.

CDR3: CASSPRGSFAMGYTF. Here the CDR3 DNA reads TGTGCCAGCAGCCCCAGGGGCAGTTTCGCTATGGGCTACACCTTC. The J gene is TRBJ1-2, the V gene TRBV5-8, with D possibly being TRBD1 (6 bases). This CDR3 is built from 15 residues. V lost 4 bases, J lost 8 bases, and 21 bases lay in between. Germline CDR1 SGHTS, CDR2 YDEGEE.

The chain employs TRBV12-3 or TRBV12-4 and TRBJ1-2; D is unresolved. The CDR3 runs 13 residues. Trimming stripped 3 bases from V and 4 bases from J, with 9 bases between. The CDR3 here is CASSLGRPYGYTF. The CDR3 DNA follows: TGTGCCAGCAGTTTGGGCCGACCCTATGGCTACACCTTC.

The rearrangement joins TRBV4-1 to TRBJ1-2; D may be TRBD1 (5 bases). The CDR3 contains 14 residues. Germline V CDR1 and CDR2: MGHRA, YSYEKL. V was pared by 0 bases and J by 7 bases, with 12 bases between. The CDR3 protein is CASSQDPRDGGYTF. CDR3 nucleotide sequence: TGCGCCAGCAGCCAAGATCCCAGGGATGGTGGCTACACCTTC.

J is TRBJ2-7 and V is TRBV5-1; a possible D gene is TRBD1 (5 bases). V shed 0 bases and J shed 1 base, with 11 bases lying between them. The CDR3 totals 15 residues. CDR1 and CDR2 from the germline V gene are SGHRS and YFSETQ. The CDR3 reads CASSLAPGFSYEQYF. In DNA form, the CDR3 reads TGCGCCAGCAGCTTGGCACCAGGGTTTTCCTACGAGCAGTACTTC.

The rearrangement uses TRBV5-1 and TRBJ2-5, with 8 bases aligning to TRBD1. CDR1 and CDR2 from the germline V gene are SGHRS and YFSETQ. This CDR3 has 16 residues. V dropped 3 bases and J dropped 5; count of bases not matched to a gene: 12. CDR3 sequence (DNA): TGCGCCAGCAGCTCGGGTTTGCAGGGGGCGTGGGAGACCCAGTACTTC. Encoded protein: CASSSGLQGAWETQYF. The whole variable domain, filled in from reference TRBV5-1 and TRBJ2-5, reads KAGVTQTPRYLIKTRGQQVTLSCSPISGHRSVSWYQQTPGQGLQFLFEYFSETQRNKGNFPGRFSGRQFSNSRSEMNVSTLELGDSALYLCASSSGLQGAWETQYFGPGTRLLVL.

The rearrangement links TRBV2 to TRBJ1-5; possibly TRBD1 for D (6 bases). This CDR3 has 16 residues. Germline lookup yields CDR1 SNHLY and CDR2 FYNNEI. V lost 1 base and J 3 bases, leaving 13 bases between the germline ends. CDR3 DNA sequence: TGTGCCAGCAGTGAAGGGACAGCGATTCCCAATCAGCCCCAGCATTTT. It encodes CASSEGTAIPNQPQHF. Looking up the rest from reference TRBV2 and TRBJ1-5 gives the full variable domain: EPEVTQTPSHQVTQMGQEVILRCVPISNHLYFYWYRQILGQKVEFLVSFYNNEISEKSEIFDDQFSVERPDGSNFTLKIRSTKLEDSAMYFCASSEGTAIPNQPQHFGDGTRLSIL.

The genes are TRBV7-8 and TRBJ2-1; 11 nucleotides agree with TRBD2. Germline values: CDR1 SGHVS, CDR2 FQNEAQ. The CDR3 consists of 19 residues. The V gene end was trimmed by 2 bases and the J gene end by 0 bases; junction bases not matched to a gene: 9. CDR3 nucleotide sequence: TGTGCCAGCAGCTTAACGCTAGCGGGGGGATTGAGCTCCTACAATGAGCAGTTCTTC. Translated, it gives CASSLTLAGGLSSYNEQFF.

The chain employs TRBV29-1 and TRBJ1-5, with a weak D call TRBD1 (6 bases). Trimming stripped 4 bases from V and 7 bases from J, with 14 bases between. Germline CDR1 SQVTM, CDR2 ANQGSEA. The CDR3 has 13 residues. CDR3 sequence: CSVGGEGDQPQHF. The CDR3 nucleotides are TGCAGCGTTGGGGGAGAGGGGGACCAGCCCCAGCATTTT.

This clone showed up just a few times. The chain uses TRBV2 and TRBJ1-1, with 9 bases that match TRBD1. From germline, CDR1 is SNHLY and CDR2 FYNNEI. The CDR3 is 12 residues long. V was pared by 6 bases and J by 8 bases, with 4 bases of the junction left unmatched. CDR3 in amino acids: CASRDRGREAFF. The CDR3 DNA follows: TGTGCCAGCAGGGACAGGGGACGCGAAGCTTTCTTT.

This chain uses TRBV3-1 (or the pseudogene TRBV3-2) with TRBJ1-2; D unresolved. Germline V gives CDR1 LGHDT, CDR2 YNNKEL (reference sequence). This CDR3 comprises 17 residues. V was shortened by 0 bases and J by 8 bases, with 22 bases between the two germline ends. The CDR3 DNA sequence: TGTGCCAGCAGCCAAGAGAGATCGGGGATCCGACTGCAAGGCTACACCTTC. Its translation: CASSQERSGIRLQGYTF.

V usage is TRBV2 and J usage is TRBJ2-1; 11 bases line up with TRBD2. There are 15 residues in the CDR3. Germline CDR1 SNHLY, CDR2 FYNNEI. V lost 6 bases and J lost 5; bases outside the gene matches: 6. In DNA, the CDR3 is TGTGCCAGCAGCCTAGCGGGAGGATCTCACAATGAGCAGTTCTTC. This encodes CASSLAGGSHNEQFF. Variable domain in full (rest from reference TRBV2 and TRBJ2-1): EPEVTQTPSHQVTQMGQEVILRCVPISNHLYFYWYRQILGQKVEFLVSFYNNEISEKSEIFDDQFSVERPDGSNFTLKIRSTKLEDSAMYFCASSLAGGSHNEQFFGPGTRLTVL.

The rearrangement links TRBV15 to TRBJ2-1, with 14 bases lining up with TRBD2. The CDR3 is made up of 17 amino acids. V lost 1 base and J lost 12; bases outside the gene matches: 11. Germline assignment: CDR1 LNHNV and CDR2 YYDKDF (reference sequence). The CDR3 DNA reads TGTGCCACCAGCAGAGTCCCGGGACTAGCGGGGGACAAGGCGCAGTTCTTC. It translates to CATSRVPGLAGDKAQFF.

About this clone: A read error may produce the germline difference seen at one junction end. This sample includes further DNA sequences coding for the same CDR3. This chain connects TRBV27 to TRBJ2-7; D possibly corresponds to TRBD1 (6 bases). The CDR3 covers 14 residues. Per the germline V gene, CDR1 is MNHEY and CDR2 is SMNVEV (reference sequence). The CDR3 coding sequence is TGTGCCAGCAGTTCAGAGACAGGTTCCTACGAGCAGTACTTT. Amino acid sequence: CASSSETGSYEQYF.

V and J are TRBV27 and TRBJ2-7; 9 bases map to TRBD2. The germline CDR1 and CDR2 sequences are MNHEY and SMNVEV (reference sequence). The CDR3 consists of 20 residues. Trimming cost V 6 bases and J 6 bases; bases outside gene matches: 27. As DNA, the CDR3 is TGTGCCAGCAGCCCCGCCCGTTTTTATCGAAGGGCGGGAGGGCCGGGCGAGCAGTACTTC. Its protein product is CASSPARFYRRAGGPGEQYF.

The chain uses TRBV28 and TRBJ1-3; D unresolved. V dropped 4 bases and J dropped 0 bases, with 10 bases sitting between them. The CDR3 is 15 amino acids. Germline-derived CDR1 and CDR2 are MDHEN and SYDVKM. CDR3 in amino acids: CASSSPGDSGNTIYF. CDR3 in DNA: TGTGCCAGCAGTTCTCCGGGAGACTCTGGAAACACCATATATTTT.

Note on this clone: Other DNA sequences in this sample translate to the same CDR3. The chain employs TRBV12-3 or TRBV12-4 and TRBJ1-5; D gene ambiguous. The germline V and J ends were trimmed by 3 bases and 2 bases, with 5 bases remaining between them. The CDR3 length is 13 residues. The CDR3 DNA reads as TGTGCCAGCAGTTTTCCCGGCAATCAGCCCCAGCATTTT. This translates into CASSFPGNQPQHF.

This chain links TRBV15 with TRBJ2-5; TRBD1 agrees at 7 bases. V lost 3 bases to trimming and J lost 4 bases; unmatched junction nucleotides: 11. The CDR3 consists of 16 residues. Germline CDR1 reads LNHNV; CDR2 reads YYDKDF (reference sequence). The CDR3 DNA reads TGTGCCACCAGCAGCCCTAAAGAGGGGGCGGGAGAGACCCAGTACTTC. Amino acids: CATSSPKEGAGETQYF.

The rearrangement joins TRBV7-7 to TRBJ2-7, with a tentative D call TRBD2 (6 bases). Looked up from germline, CDR1 is SSHAT and CDR2 is FNYEAQ (reference sequence). Trimming stripped 5 bases from V and 8 bases from J, with 16 bases between. The CDR3 extends over 13 amino acids. The CDR3 region has the DNA TGTGCCAGCAGCCGGGACTCCGGATCCCAGCAGTACTTC. It specifies CASSRDSGSQQYF.

The chain has TRBV14 and TRBJ2-5; D may be TRBD1 (6 bases). Germline V gives CDR1 SGHDN, CDR2 FVKESK. The CDR3 runs 15 residues. V was pared by 4 bases and J by 5 bases, with 17 bases between. The CDR3 DNA reads TGTGCCAGCAGCCGGACAGAAAGGGTTTGGGAGACCCAGTACTTC. Its protein is CASSRTERVWETQYF.

The genes are TRBV5-4 and TRBJ2-7, with 12 nucleotides matching TRBD2. Germline V gene lookup returns CDR1 SGHNT and CDR2 YYREEE (reference sequence). This CDR3 spans 16 amino acids. The J segment lost 1 base and the V segment lost 4 bases, leaving 6 bases of the junction unmatched. CDR3 region: CASSIHGLAGSYEQYF. CDR3 nucleotides: TGTGCCAGCAGCATCCACGGACTAGCGGGGTCCTACGAGCAGTACTTC.

The chain employs TRBV7-9 and TRBJ2-2; a weak D match, TRBD2 (6 bases). V lost 6 bases, J lost 3 bases, and 11 bases lay in between. The CDR3 covers 14 residues. Looked up from germline, CDR1 is SEHNR and CDR2 is FQNEAQ (reference sequence). CDR3 amino acids: CASRGRMDTGELFF. In nucleotides, the CDR3 is TGTGCCAGCAGAGGGAGGATGGACACCGGGGAGCTGTTTTTT.

V and J are TRBV6-4 and TRBJ1-3; D remains ambiguous. The CDR3 loop spans 14 amino acids. Germline loops: CDR1 MRHNA, CDR2 SNTAGT. V was shortened by 6 bases and J by 0 bases, with 9 bases between the two germline ends. CDR3 nucleotide sequence: TGTGCCAGCAGGGGGAGAAGCTCTGGAAACACCATATATTTT. Protein sequence: CASRGRSSGNTIYF.

This chain links TRBV3-1 (or the pseudogene TRBV3-2) with TRBJ1-4; TRBD1 aligns across 10 bases. CDR1 and CDR2 from the germline V gene are LGHDT and YNNKEL (reference sequence). V was pared by 4 bases and J by 7 bases, with 9 bases of the junction left unmatched. The CDR3 runs 16 residues. For the CDR3, the DNA is TGTGCCAGCAGCCTACCCGGGACAGGGGTAGGTGAAAAACTGTTTTTT. Protein sequence: CASSLPGTGVGEKLFF.

This clone was observed once. The chain carries TRBV2 and TRBJ2-1; TRBD1 might be the D (5 bases). The V end lost 2 bases, the J end lost 0 bases, and 17 bases lay between the germline ends. Per germline, CDR1 SNHLY and CDR2 FYNNEI. The CDR3 runs to 18 residues. The CDR3 nucleotides read TGTGCCAGCAGTGAAAAGACAGTTATAGGAAGCTCCTACAATGAGCAGTTCTTC. As protein: CASSEKTVIGSSYNEQFF.